Described below is a single T cell receptor beta chain sequence and its context. Germline V gene sequence: CDR1 MNHEY, CDR2 SVGEGT. The CDR3 has 15 residues. After removal of 5 bases from V and 7 bases from J, the junction contained 10 bases not matched to a gene. Participants reported their clinical history, and cohort assignment relied on those reports. The data stem from a study of blood T cell repertoires in COVID-19. Study summary: The origin of the acute and convalescent COVID-19 samples was the United States, Italy and Spain.

Study processing details: Estimation of nucleated cell counts relied on the amplification of reference gene primers. Libraries were prepared by immunoSEQ multiplex PCR; TCRdb keeps only in-frame clonotypes and omits some of them. V and J calls and clone size are given by that table; D and trimming were obtained from the DNA. The sample lists some 400,000 clones; under 90% were seen once. The receptor was isolated from a woman in her twenties or thirties who had recovered from COVID-19. Source material: PBMCs or T cells enriched from blood (not recorded which). J is TRBJ1-2 and V is TRBV6-2 or TRBV6-3; TRBD1 matches at 10 bases. CDR3 sequence (DNA): TGTGCCAGCAGTAATAACCGGGACAGGGGTCTTGGCTACACCTTC. Residues: CASSNNRDRGLGYTF.